This section outlines one T cell receptor (beta chain) sequence together with its context. Its cognate antigen is unknown. Both 60 Vbeta primers and 13 Jbeta primers went into the PCR. Produced via immunoSEQ multiplex PCR; TCRdb's table is partial and in-frame only. Here the sample table reports tens of thousands of clones. The data were taken from a study of cytomegalovirus exposure and HLA in healthy donors. Points from the study as a whole: Sequencing depth across donors, presence/absence analyses assumed, was roughly uniform. Later analysis suggested most CMV-associated TCR beta chains were HLA-restricted. In vitro experiments confirmed that three CMV-associated chains were specific for CMV antigens.

V was pared by 4 bases and J by 3 bases, with 5 bases of the junction left unmatched. The CDR3 totals 15 residues. Looked up from germline, CDR1 is SGDLS and CDR2 is YYNGEE. The source of this sequence is a young man in good health and CMV-seropositive. The sequenced material came from PBMCs. This sequence joins TRBV9 and TRBJ1-5; TRBD1 matches 9 bases. This CDR3 is CASSQGQGLNQPQHF. As DNA, the CDR3 is TGTGCCAGCAGCCAGGGACAGGGACTCAATCAGCCCCAGCATTTT.